Given below is one TCR beta chain in context. This clonotype has ten or more counts. Its antigen is unknown. No quality values exist for individual bases; no much larger clone is one base distant. As encoded in the germline V gene (reference sequence), CDR1 is DFQATT while CDR2 is SNEGSKA. There are 13 amino acids in the CDR3, from cysteine to phenylalanine inclusive. Here the CDR3 DNA is all that survives: 39 bases in frame from base 1. The trim is 3 bases for V and 3 bases for J, with a gap of 11 bases between the germline ends. This record belongs to a study of patients and donors after allogeneic stem cell transplantation (dated by TCRdb to 2018 to 2020). Library creation used RT-PCR. Sequenced using a NextSeq 550. TCRdb trimmed the raw reads at Q25, called clones with MiXCR and kept productive beta chains. Identical CDR3 proteins give one entry, which carries the most common genes and DNA. For this sample there are roughly 230,000 distinct CDR3 sequences; roughly 15% appear just once. Clones ranked in the top ten supply 11% of the sample.

The sequenced sample was blood, either unsorted or a sorted T cell fraction (not recorded which). This receptor was obtained from a human donor who was either an allogeneic HSCT recipient or a stem cell or donor lymphocyte infusion donor (not recorded which). It is not recorded whose cells these are; they may come from a transplant donor. The receptor chain draws on TRBV20-1 and TRBJ2-5, with the D gene not confidently named. The DNA sequence follows: TGCAGTGCTAGGGACGGATTAAAAGAGACCCAGTACTTC. This codes for CSARDGLKETQYF.